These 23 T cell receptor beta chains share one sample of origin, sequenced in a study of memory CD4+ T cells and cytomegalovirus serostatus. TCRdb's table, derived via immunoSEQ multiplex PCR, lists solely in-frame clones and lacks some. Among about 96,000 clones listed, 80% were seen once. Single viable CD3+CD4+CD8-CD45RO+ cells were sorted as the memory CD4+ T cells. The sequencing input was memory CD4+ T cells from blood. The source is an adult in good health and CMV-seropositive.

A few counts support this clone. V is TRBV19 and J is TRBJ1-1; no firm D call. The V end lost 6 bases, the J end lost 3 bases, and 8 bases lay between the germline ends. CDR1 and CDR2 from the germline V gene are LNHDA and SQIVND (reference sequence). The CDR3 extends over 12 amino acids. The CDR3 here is CASRRADTEAFF. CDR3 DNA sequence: TGTGCCAGTAGGAGGGCGGACACTGAAGCTTTCTTT.

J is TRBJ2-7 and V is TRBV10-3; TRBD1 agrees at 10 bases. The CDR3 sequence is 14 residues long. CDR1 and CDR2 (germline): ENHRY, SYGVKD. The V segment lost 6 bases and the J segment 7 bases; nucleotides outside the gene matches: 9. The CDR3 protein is CAISGTGAFREQYF. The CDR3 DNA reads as TGTGCCATCAGCGGGACAGGGGCTTTTCGGGAGCAGTACTTC.

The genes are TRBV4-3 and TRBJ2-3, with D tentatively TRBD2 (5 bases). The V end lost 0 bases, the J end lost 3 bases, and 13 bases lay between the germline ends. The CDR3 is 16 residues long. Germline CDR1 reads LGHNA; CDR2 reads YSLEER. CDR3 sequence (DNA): TGCGCCAGCAGCCAAGATCCGGGAAGGGCTACAGATACGCAGTATTTT. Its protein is CASSQDPGRATDTQYF.

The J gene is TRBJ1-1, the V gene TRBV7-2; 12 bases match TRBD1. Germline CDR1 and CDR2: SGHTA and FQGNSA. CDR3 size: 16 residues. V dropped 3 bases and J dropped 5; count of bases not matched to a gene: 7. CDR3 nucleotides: TGTGCCAGCAGCTTGTCCGGGGACAGGGGGCGGACTGAAGCTTTCTTT. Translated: CASSLSGDRGRTEAFF.

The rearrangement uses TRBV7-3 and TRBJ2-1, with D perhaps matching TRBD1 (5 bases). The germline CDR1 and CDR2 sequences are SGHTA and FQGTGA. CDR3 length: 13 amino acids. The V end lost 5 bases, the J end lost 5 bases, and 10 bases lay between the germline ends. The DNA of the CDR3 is TGTGCCAGCAGCAAGGGGCGTGACAATGAGCAGTTCTTC. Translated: CASSKGRDNEQFF.

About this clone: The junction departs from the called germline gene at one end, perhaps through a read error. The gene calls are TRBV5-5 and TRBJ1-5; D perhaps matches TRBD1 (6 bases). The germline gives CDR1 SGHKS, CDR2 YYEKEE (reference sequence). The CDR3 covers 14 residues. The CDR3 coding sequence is TGTGCCAGCGGCTTGGGGGGCGGCAATCAGCCCCAGCATTTT. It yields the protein CASGLGGGNQPQHF.

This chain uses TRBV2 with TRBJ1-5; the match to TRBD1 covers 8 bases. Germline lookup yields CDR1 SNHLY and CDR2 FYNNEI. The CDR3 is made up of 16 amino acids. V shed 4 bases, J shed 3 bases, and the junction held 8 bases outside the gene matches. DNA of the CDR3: TGTGCCAGCAGTGCCGGGACAGGAGCCAACAATCAGCCCCAGCATTTT. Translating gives CASSAGTGANNQPQHF.

The CDR3: CASSQDRANYGYTF. The CDR3 nucleotides are TGTGCCAGCAGCCAAGACAGGGCTAACTATGGCTACACCTTC. The J gene is TRBJ1-2, the V gene TRBV4-2, with D possibly TRBD1 on 5 matching bases. Germline V gene data show CDR1 as LGHNA and CDR2 as YNFKEQ. Deletions cut 0 bases from V and 0 bases from J, with 5 bases between. This CDR3 is 14 amino acids long.

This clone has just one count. The CDR3 sequence is CASSESAGAMDEQYF. In DNA, the CDR3 is TGTGCCAGCAGTGAATCTGCGGGGGCGATGGACGAGCAGTACTTC. This chain connects TRBV2 to TRBJ2-7; weak D call: TRBD2 (7 bases). The CDR3 spans 15 residues. V was shortened by 2 bases and J by 5 bases, with 16 bases between the two germline ends. Per germline, CDR1 SNHLY and CDR2 FYNNEI.

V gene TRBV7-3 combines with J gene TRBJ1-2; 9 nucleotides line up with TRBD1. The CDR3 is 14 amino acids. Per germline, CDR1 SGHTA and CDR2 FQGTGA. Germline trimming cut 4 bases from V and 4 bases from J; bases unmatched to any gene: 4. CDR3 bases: TGTGCCAGCAGCTCGGGACAGGGAGGCTATGGCTACACCTTC. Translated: CASSSGQGGYGYTF.

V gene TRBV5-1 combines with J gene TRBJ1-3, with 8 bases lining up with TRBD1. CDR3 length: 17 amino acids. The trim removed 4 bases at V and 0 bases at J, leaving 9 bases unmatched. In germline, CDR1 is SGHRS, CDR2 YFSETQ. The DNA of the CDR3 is TGCGCCAGCAGCCTCCAGACAGGGGCTGGCTCTGGAAACACCATATATTTT. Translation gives CASSLQTGAGSGNTIYF.

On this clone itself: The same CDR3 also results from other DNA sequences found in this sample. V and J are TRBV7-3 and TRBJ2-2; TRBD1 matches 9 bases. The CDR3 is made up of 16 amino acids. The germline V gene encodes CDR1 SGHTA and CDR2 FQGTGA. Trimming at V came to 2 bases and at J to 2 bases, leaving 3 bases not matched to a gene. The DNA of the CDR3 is TGTGCCAGCAGCTTAGGGGGACAGGGCAACACCGGGGAGCTGTTTTTT. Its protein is CASSLGGQGNTGELFF.

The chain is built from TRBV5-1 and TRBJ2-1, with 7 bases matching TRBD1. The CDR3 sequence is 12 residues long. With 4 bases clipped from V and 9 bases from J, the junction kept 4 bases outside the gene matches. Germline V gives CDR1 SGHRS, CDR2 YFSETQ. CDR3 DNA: TGCGCCAGCAGCCCGGGACAGATTGAGCAGTTCTTC. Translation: CASSPGQIEQFF.

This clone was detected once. The CDR3 protein is CASSQRGGRAENNEQFF. In DNA, the CDR3 is TGTGCCAGCAGCCAGAGGGGGGGGCGAGCAGAGAACAATGAGCAGTTCTTC. The chain carries TRBV4-2 and TRBJ2-1, with D tentatively TRBD2 (7 bases). This CDR3 is built from 17 residues. V was clipped by 3 bases and J by 5 bases, with 20 bases between them. Germline V CDR1 and CDR2: LGHNA, YNFKEQ.

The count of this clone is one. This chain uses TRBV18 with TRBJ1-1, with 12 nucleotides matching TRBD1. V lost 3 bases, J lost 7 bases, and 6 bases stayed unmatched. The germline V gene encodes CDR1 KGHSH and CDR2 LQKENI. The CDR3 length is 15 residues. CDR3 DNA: TGTGCCAGCTCACCTCCGGGACAGGGGGCTATTGAAGCTTTCTTT. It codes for CASSPPGQGAIEAFF. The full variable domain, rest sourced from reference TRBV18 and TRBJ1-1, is NAGVMQNPRHLVRRRGQEARLRCSPMKGHSHVYWYRQLPEEGLKFMVYLQKENIIDESGMPKERFSAEFPKEGPSILRIQQVVRGDSAAYFCASSPPGQGAIEAFFGQGTRLTVV.

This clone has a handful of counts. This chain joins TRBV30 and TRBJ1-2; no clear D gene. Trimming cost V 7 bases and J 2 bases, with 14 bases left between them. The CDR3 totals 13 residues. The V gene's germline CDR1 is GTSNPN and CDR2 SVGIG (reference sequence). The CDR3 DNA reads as TGTGCCTCCGGTGGACCGAGCAACTATGGCTACACCTTC. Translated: CASGGPSNYGYTF.

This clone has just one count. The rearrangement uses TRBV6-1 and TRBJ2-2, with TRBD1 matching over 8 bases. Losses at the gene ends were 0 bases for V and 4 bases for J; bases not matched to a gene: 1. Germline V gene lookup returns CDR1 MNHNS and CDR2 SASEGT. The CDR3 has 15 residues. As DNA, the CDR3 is TGTGCCAGCAGTGAAGCTACAGGGGGCACCGGGGAGCTGTTTTTT. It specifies CASSEATGGTGELFF.

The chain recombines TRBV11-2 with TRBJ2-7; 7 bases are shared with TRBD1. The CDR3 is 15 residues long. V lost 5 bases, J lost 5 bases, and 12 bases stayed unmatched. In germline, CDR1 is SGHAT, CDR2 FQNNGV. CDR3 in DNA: TGTGCCAGCAGCCTAAATGACAGGGCGGTCCACGAGCAGTACTTC. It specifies CASSLNDRAVHEQYF.

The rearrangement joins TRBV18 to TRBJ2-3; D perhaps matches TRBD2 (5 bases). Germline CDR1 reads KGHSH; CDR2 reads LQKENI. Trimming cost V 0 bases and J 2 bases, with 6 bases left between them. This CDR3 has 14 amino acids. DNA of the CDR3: TGTGCCAGCTCACCACCAGGACTCACAGATACGCAGTATTTT. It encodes CASSPPGLTDTQYF.

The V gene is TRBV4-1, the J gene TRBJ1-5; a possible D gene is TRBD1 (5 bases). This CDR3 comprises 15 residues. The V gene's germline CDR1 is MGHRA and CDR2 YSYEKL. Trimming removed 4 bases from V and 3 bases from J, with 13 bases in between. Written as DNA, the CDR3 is TGCGCCAGCAGCCCCTCGGCAGGGAACAATCAGCCCCAGCATTTT. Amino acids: CASSPSAGNNQPQHF.

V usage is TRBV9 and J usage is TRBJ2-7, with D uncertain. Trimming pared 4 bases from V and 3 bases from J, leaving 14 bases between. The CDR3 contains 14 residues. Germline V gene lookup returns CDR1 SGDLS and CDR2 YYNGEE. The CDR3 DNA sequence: TGTGCCAGCAGCTCCCAGGTAGCAGACTACGAGCAGTACTTC. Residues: CASSSQVADYEQYF. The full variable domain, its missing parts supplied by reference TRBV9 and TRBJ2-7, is DSGVTQTPKHLITATGQRVTLRCSPRSGDLSVYWYQQSLDQGLQFLIQYYNGEERAKGNILERFSAQQFPDLHSELNLSSLELGDSALYFCASSSQVADYEQYFGPGTRLTVT.

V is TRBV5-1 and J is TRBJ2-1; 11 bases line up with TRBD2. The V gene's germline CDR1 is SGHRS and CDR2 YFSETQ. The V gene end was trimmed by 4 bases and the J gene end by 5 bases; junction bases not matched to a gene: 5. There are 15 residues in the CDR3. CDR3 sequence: CASSPGLADDNEQFF. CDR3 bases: TGCGCCAGCAGCCCGGGACTAGCGGATGACAATGAGCAGTTCTTC.

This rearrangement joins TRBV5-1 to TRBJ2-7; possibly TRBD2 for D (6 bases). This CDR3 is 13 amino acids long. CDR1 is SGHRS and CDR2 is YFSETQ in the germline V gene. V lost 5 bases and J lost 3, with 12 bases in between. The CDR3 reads CASRSGLYYEQYF. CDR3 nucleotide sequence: TGCGCCAGCAGGTCGGGACTTTACTACGAGCAGTACTTC. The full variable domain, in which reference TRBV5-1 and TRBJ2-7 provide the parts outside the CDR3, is KAGVTQTPRYLIKTRGQQVTLSCSPISGHRSVSWYQQTPGQGLQFLFEYFSETQRNKGNFPGRFSGRQFSNSRSEMNVSTLELGDSALYLCASRSGLYYEQYFGPGTRLTVT.